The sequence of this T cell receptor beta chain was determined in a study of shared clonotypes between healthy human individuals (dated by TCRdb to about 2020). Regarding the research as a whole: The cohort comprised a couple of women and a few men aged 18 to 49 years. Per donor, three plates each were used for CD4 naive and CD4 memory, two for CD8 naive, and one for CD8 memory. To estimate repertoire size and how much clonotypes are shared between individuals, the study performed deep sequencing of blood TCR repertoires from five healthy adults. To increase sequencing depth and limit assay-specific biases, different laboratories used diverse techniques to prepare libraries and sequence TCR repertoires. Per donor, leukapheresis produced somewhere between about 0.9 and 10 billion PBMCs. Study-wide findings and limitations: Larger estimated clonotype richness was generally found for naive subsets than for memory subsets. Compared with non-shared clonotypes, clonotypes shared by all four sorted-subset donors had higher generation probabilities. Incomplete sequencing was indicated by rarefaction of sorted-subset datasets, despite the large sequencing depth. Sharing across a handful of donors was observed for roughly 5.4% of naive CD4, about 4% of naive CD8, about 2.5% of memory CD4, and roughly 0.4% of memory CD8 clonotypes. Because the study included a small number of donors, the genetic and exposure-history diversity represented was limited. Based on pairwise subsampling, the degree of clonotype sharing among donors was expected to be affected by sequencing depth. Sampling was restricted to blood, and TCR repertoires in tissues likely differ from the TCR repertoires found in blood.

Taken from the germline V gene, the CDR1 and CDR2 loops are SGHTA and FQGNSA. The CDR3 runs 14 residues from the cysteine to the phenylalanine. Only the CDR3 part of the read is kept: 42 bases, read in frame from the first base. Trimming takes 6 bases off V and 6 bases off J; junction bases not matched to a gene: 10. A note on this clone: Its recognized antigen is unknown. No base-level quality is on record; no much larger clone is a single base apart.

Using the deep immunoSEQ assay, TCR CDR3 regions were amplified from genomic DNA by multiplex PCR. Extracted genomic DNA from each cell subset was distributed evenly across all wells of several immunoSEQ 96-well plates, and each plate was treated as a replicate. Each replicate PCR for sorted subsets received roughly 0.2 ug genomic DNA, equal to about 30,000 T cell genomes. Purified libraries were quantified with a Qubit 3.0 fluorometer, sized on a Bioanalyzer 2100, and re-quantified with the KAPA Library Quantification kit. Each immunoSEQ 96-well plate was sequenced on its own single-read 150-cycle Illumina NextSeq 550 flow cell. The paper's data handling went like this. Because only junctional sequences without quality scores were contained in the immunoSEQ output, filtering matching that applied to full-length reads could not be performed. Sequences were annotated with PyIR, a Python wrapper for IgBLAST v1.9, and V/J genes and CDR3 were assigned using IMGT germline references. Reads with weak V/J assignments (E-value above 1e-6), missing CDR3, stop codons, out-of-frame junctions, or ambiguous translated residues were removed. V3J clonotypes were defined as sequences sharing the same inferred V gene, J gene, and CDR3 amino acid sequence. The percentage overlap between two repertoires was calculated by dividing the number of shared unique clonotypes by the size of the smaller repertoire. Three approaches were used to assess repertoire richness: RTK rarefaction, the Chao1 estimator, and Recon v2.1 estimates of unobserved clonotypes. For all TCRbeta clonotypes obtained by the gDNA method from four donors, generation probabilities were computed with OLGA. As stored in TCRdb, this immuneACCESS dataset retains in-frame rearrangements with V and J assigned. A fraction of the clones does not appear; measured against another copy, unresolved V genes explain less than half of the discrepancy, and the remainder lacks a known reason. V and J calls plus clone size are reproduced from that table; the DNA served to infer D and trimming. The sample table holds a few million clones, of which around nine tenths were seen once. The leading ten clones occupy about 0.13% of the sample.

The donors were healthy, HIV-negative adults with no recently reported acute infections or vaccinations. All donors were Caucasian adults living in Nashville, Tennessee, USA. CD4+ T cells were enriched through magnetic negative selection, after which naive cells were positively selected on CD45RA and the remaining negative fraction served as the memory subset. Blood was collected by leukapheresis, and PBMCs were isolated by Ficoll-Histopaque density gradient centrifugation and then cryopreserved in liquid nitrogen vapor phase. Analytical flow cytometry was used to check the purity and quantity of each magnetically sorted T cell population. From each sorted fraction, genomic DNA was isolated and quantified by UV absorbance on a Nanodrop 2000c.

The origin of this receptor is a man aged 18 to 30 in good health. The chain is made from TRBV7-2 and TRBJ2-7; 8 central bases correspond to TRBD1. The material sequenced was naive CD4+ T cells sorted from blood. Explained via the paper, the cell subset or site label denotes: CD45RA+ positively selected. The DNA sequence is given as TGTGCCAGCAGTCGGGACAGGACCACCGGCGAGCAGTACTTC. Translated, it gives CASSRDRTTGEQYF.